These 5 T cell receptor beta chains originate from one sample sequenced in a study of T cell responses to AZD1222 COVID-19 vaccine. Measured with immunoSEQ multiplex PCR; TCRdb has only the in-frame clones, and not every one. The sample has about 130,000 clones; around 90% are singletons. The sample here was peripheral blood, taken on day 0 of MenACWY control vaccination. The source of these receptors is an adult in good health.

The J gene is TRBJ2-7, the V gene TRBV29-1, with a possible D match to TRBD2 (6 bases). Trimming took 7 bases from V and 3 from J, leaving 13 bases between them. The germline V gene encodes CDR1 SQVTM and CDR2 ANQGSEA. This CDR3 has 12 amino acids. The CDR3 loop is CSGASADYEQYF. The CDR3 DNA is TGCAGCGGGGCTAGCGCCGACTACGAGCAGTACTTC.

The chain carries TRBV29-1 and TRBJ2-2; 8 bases align to TRBD2. The CDR3 consists of 13 residues. Germline-derived CDR1 and CDR2 are SQVTM and ANQGSEA. V trimming: 8 bases; J trimming: 5 bases; junction bases outside the gene matches: 7. This CDR3 reads CSSRTGGTGELFF. CDR3 nucleotides: TGCAGCTCAAGGACGGGAGGGACCGGGGAGCTGTTTTTT.

The chain uses TRBV25-1 and TRBJ2-7; D gene uncertain. Between the trimmed V and J ends, which lost 3 bases and 7 bases, there was a span of 7 bases. Germline values: CDR1 MGHDK, CDR2 SYGVNS. The CDR3 totals 11 residues. The CDR3 sequence: CASSDWREQYF. Written as DNA, the CDR3 is TGTGCCAGCAGTGATTGGCGAGAGCAGTACTTC.

This clone was counted a few times. The J gene is TRBJ1-5, the V gene TRBV28; D may be TRBD1 (6 bases). Germline V gives CDR1 MDHEN, CDR2 SYDVKM. Trimming removed 6 bases from V and 5 bases from J, with 17 bases in between. The CDR3 totals 15 residues. DNA for the CDR3: TGTGCCAGCAGCCCCCCCGACAGGCCCCATCAGCCCCAGCATTTT. It specifies CASSPPDRPHQPQHF.

The gene calls are TRBV5-6 and TRBJ2-2; TRBD2 agrees at 8 bases. CDR3 length: 16 amino acids. The junction had 4 bases not matched to a gene; V was cut back by 2 bases and J by 1 base. Germline CDR1 SGHDT, CDR2 YYEEEE. The chain's CDR3 is CASSFPGGENTGELFF. The CDR3 region has the DNA TGTGCCAGCAGCTTCCCCGGGGGGGAGAACACCGGGGAGCTGTTTTTT.